The rows below give T cell receptor beta chains drawn from one sample of a study of molecular identifiers for immune sequencing clone quantification. TCRdb ran MiXCR on the PCR reads and lists one entry per CDR3 protein. The sample has some 320,000 distinct CDR3 sequences, about a fifth seen once. The sample consisted of naive CD8+ T cells from blood, with Jurkat cell RNA spiked in. The receptors shown here come from a human donor in good health. Some libraries in this study had Jurkat cell RNA spiked in. Each CDR3 is given with its conserved first and last residue. The D gene is left open where the match is weak. Clone size is not always given. Where it is, it says once, few, many or a class for expanded clones.

TRBJ2-7 | TRBV20-1 | NA | many | TGCAGTGCTAGAGATGAAAGCTACGAGCAGTACTTC | CSARDESYEQYF
TRBJ2-1 | TRBV4-1 | TRBD2 | many | TGCGCCAGCAGCCAGGTAGCCGGACTAGCGTCTTCGTCCTACAATGAGCAGTTCTTC | CASSQVAGLASSSYNEQFF
TRBJ2-7 | TRBV4-1 | TRBD1 | many | TGCGCCAGCAGCCAAAGACAGGGGGCAGGGGAGCAGTACTTC | CASSQRQGAGEQYF
TRBJ2-3 | TRBV12-3/TRBV12-4 | TRBD1 | few | TGTGCCAGCAGTGACAGGGGTGCAAATACGCAGTATTTT | CASSDRGANTQYF
TRBJ2-5 | TRBV29-1 | TRBD1 | once | TGCAGCGTCGCCGGGACAGGCCAAGAGACCCGGTACTTC | CSVAGTGQETRYF
TRBJ2-2 | TRBV5-3 | TRBD1 | NA | TGTGCCAGCAGCTTGGGACAGGTCACCGGGGAGCTGTCTTTT | CASSLGQVTGELSF
TRBJ1-5 | TRBV5-6 | TRBD1 | few | TGTGCCAGCAGCGGGACAGGCAAGATCAATCAGCCCCAGCATTTT | CASSGTGKINQPQHF
TRBJ1-2 | TRBV19 | NA | few | TGTGCCAGTAGTAGCCGTCGCCTCTACTATGGCTACACCTTC | CASSSRRLYYGYTF
TRBJ2-7 | TRBV6-1 | NA | many | TGTGCCAGCAGTGCCCCGACGGAAGGAACCTACGAGCAGTACTTC | CASSAPTEGTYEQYF
TRBJ1-4 | TRBV7-9 | TRBD1 | many | TGTGCCAGCAGCTTAGTGGTTAAAACCGGGACAGCTAATGAAAAACTGTTTTTT | CASSLVVKTGTANEKLFF
TRBJ1-5 | TRBV19 | NA | many | TGTGCCAGTACAGGACAAACTAGCAATCAGCCCCAGCATTTT | CASTGQTSNQPQHF
TRBJ2-3 | TRBV12-3/TRBV12-4 | TRBD1 | many | TGTGCCAGCAGTTTACCCCAACAGGGGGTGACAGATACGCAGTATTTT | CASSLPQQGVTDTQYF
TRBJ2-1 | TRBV7-9 | TRBD2 | many | TGTGCCAGCAGCTTACGTGGCAGCGGGGAGACCTACAATGAGCAGTTCTTC | CASSLRGSGETYNEQFF
TRBJ2-7 | TRBV10-3 | TRBD1 | NA | TGTGCCATCAGTGGACAGGGGGCGAGTGACTACAGCTACGAGCAGTACTTC | CAISGQGASDYSYEQYF
TRBJ2-2 | TRBV30 | NA | many | TGTGCCTGGAGTGCCGGGACTAACACCGGGGAGCTGTTTTTT | CAWSAGTNTGELFF
TRBJ2-3 | TRBV14 | TRBD2 | few | TGTGCCAGCAGCCTTCTGGCACTAGCGGAGCTGGGTCGTGGGACAGATACGCAGTATTTT | CASSLLALAELGRGTDTQYF
TRBJ2-7 | TRBV6-5 | TRBD1 | few | TGTGCCAGCAGTTATTTCAGTCATTTGGACAGGGCCTCCTACGAGCAGTACTTC | CASSYFSHLDRASYEQYF
TRBJ2-5 | TRBV21-1 | NA | many | TGTGCCAGCAGCCTTCAAGGGACTGTCGCCTACCTCGACCAAGAGACCCAGTACTTC | CASSLQGTVAYLDQETQYF
TRBJ2-5 | TRBV7-2 | NA | many | TGTGCCAGCAGCTCATCACCCACTGAGACCCAGTACTTC | CASSSSPTETQYF
TRBJ2-7 | TRBV27 | NA | few | TGTGCCAGCAGTCTCCCCCCCGGGGGCGAGCAGTACTTC | CASSLPPGGEQYF
TRBJ1-5 | TRBV28 | NA | NA | TGTGCCAGCAGTTTAAACCCCGGGGCCGGTCAGCCCCAGCATTTT | CASSLNPGAGQPQHF
TRBJ1-6 | TRBV7-9 | NA | many | TGTGCCACTCGAGACGACCAGATATATAATTCACCCCTCCACTTT | CATRDDQIYNSPLHF
TRBJ2-3 | TRBV6-2/TRBV6-3 | NA | NA | TGTGCCAGCAACCCCGTTTGGACTAGCACAGATACGCAGTATTTT | CASNPVWTSTDTQYF
TRBJ2-7 | TRBV28 | TRBD2 | many | TGTGCCAGCAGTCTGGGACTAGCGGGATACGAGCAGTACTTC | CASSLGLAGYEQYF
TRBJ2-5 | TRBV2 | NA | few | TGTGCCAGCATGGAAGAGATCTCCTTCGAGACCCAGTACTTC | CASMEEISFETQYF
TRBJ2-2 | TRBV28 | TRBD2 | many | TGTGCCAGCAGTCTTATCGGACTAGGTTTGACCGGGGAGCTGTTTTTT | CASSLIGLGLTGELFF
TRBJ1-1 | TRBV7-9 | NA | many | TGTGCCAGCAGACCCCCCATGAGCGGGGGCGGTCACACTGAAGCTTTCTTT | CASRPPMSGGGHTEAFF
TRBJ2-4 | TRBV28 | NA | many | TGTGCCAGCAGTTTCCGGGGAGCCAAAAACATTCAGTACTTC | CASSFRGAKNIQYF
TRBJ2-1 | TRBV6-6 | TRBD2 | many | TGTGCCAGCAGTTACTCGATGTCGGGACTACCTGAGCAGTTCTTC | CASSYSMSGLPEQFF
TRBJ2-7 | TRBV5-1 | TRBD1 | many | TGCGCCAGCAGCTCCGGAGACAGGGGGTATTACTACGAGCAGTACTTC | CASSSGDRGYYYEQYF
TRBJ1-2 | TRBV19 | TRBD1 | many | TGTGCCAGTAGTATAACAGGGGGAGAGACCTATGGCTACACCTTC | CASSITGGETYGYTF
TRBJ1-5 | TRBV21-1 | NA | many | TGTGCCAGCAGCTCCATACAGGGTGTTTTCGCCTATCAGCCCCAGCATTTT | CASSSIQGVFAYQPQHF